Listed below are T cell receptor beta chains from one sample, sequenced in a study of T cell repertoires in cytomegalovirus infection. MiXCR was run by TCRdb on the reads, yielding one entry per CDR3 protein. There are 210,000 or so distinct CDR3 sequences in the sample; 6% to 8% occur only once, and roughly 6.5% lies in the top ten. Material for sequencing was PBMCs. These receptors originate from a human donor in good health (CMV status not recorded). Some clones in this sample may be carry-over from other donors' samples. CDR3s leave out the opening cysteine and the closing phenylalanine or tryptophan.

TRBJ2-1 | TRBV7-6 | ASSLAGGLNEQF
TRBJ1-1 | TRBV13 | ASTSVGGTEAF
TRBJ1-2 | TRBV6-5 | ASSYSTEVYGYT
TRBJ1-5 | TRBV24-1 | ATSLTGTQPQH
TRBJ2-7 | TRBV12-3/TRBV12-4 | ASSRTRDEQY
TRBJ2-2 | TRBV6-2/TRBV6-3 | ASSPTWDRLGELF
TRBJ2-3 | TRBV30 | AWSVEGPVSTQY
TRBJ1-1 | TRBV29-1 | SVEDTGTLEAF
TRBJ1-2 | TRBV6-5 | ASSSPTEAIYGYT
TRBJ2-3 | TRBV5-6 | ASSLDRGVRTDTQY
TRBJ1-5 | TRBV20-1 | SGTGRNQPQH
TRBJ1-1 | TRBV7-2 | ASSWASSTMNTEAF
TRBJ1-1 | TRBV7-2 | ASSLANRGREAF
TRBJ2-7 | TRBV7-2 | ASSLSPSGAYEQY
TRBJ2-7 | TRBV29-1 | SAEDRGRYEQY
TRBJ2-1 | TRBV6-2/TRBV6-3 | ASSYGRWDRSYNEQF
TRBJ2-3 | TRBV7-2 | ASSLVEVTDTQY
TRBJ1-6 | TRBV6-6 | ASSHKTGLGGALH
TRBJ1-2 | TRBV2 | ASSHYVTLDT
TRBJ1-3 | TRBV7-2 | ASSVDWSSGNTIY
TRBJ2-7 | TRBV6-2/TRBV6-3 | ASGRGLAGLYEQY
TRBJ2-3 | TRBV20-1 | SASPPGGAWADTQY
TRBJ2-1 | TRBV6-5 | ASSPQDRSPNEQF
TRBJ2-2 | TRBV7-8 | ASSWPEGAGELF
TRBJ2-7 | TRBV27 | ATSRGGLHYEQY
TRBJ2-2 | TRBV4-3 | ASSQAPGGSGELF
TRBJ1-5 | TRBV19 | ASTIGGTENQPQH
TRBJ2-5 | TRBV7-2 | ASSFVGVETQY
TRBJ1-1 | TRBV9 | ASSVEIRGNTEAF
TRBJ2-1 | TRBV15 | ATSRDDHRFEQF
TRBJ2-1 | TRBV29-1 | SVDMGTGMWSYNEQF
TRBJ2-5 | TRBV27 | ASSLSWAAQETQY
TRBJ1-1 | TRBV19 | ASSPTGTGGNTEAF
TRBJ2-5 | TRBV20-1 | SAREGQLQETQY
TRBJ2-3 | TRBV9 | ASSVSSSGTTDTQY
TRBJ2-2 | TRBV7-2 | ASSPRRAGWGAGELF
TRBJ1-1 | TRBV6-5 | ASSYSQGAWAF
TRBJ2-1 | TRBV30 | AWSVEGGPSNEQF
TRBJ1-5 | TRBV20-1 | SATQLSNQPQH
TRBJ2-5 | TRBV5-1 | ASSLGRVQETQY
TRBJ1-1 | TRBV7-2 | ASSLALVSANTEAF